These T cell receptor beta chains were read from a single sample in a study of shared clonotypes between healthy human individuals. Data came from immunoSEQ multiplex PCR; TCRdb stores just in-frame clones and leaves some out. This table has hundreds of thousands of clones, 90% to 95% appearing once. The specimen sequenced was naive CD8+ T cells sorted from blood. The origin of the receptors is a woman under 40 in good health. The CDR3 runs from the conserved cysteine through the conserved F or W.

V: TRBV7-9; CDR3: CASSPKVSGSGYEQYF
V: TRBV7-9; CDR3: CASSLALVIAGGDEQFF
V: TRBV6-6; CDR3: CASSPEGPWEKLFF
V: TRBV5-1; CDR3: CASSLGVTSTDTQYF
V: TRBV6-1; CDR3: CASTRSDEQYF
V: TRBV5-1; CDR3: CASSLEQSSYNSPLHF
V: TRBV27; CDR3: CASSFVAGYAGELFF
V: TRBV9; CDR3: CASSPNLKDKETGGMSSYNEQFF
V: TRBV6-6; CDR3: CASRPGQGYNEQFF
V: TRBV5-8; CDR3: CASSLEGGQGLTQYF
V: TRBV7-9; CDR3: CASSLRPDGGELFF